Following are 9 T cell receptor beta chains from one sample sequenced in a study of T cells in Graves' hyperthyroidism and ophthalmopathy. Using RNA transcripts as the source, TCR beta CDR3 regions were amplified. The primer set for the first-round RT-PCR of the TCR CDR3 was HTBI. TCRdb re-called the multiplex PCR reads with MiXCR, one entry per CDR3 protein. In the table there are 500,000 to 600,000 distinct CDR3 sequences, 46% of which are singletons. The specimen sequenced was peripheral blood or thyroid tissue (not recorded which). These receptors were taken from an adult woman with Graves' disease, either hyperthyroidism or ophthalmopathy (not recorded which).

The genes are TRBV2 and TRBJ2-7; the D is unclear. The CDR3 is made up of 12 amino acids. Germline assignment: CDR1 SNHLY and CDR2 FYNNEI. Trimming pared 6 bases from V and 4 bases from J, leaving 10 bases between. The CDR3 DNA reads TGTGCCAGCAGCGCTACAAGGTACGAGCAGTACTTC. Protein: CASSATRYEQYF.

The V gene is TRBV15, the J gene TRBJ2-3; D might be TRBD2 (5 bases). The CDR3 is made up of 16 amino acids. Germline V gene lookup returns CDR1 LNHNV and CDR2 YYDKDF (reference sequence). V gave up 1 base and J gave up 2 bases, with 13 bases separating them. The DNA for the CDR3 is TGTGCCACCAGCAGAGCCGGGGTAGCGCACACAGATACGCAGTATTTT. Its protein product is CATSRAGVAHTDTQYF.

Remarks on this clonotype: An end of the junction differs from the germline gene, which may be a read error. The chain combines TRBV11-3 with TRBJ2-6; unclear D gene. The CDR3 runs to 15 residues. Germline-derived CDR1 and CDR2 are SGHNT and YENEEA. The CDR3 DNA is TGCGCCAGCAGCCCGTTCGATGGTGGGGCCAACGTCCTGACTTTC. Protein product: CASSPFDGGANVLTF.

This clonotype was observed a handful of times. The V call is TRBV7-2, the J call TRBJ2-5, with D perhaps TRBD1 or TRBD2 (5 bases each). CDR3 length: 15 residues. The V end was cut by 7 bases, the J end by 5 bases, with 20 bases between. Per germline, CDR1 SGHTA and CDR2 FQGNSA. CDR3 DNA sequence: TGTGCCAGCATCCGGGGCCAGACAATCGGGGAGACCCAGTACTTC. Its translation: CASIRGQTIGETQYF.

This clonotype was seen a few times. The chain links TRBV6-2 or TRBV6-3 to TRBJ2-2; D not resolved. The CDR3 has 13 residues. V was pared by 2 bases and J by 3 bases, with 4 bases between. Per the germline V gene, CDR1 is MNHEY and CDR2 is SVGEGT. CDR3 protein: CASSYDHTGELFF. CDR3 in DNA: TGTGCCAGCAGTTACGATCACACCGGGGAGCTGTTTTTT.

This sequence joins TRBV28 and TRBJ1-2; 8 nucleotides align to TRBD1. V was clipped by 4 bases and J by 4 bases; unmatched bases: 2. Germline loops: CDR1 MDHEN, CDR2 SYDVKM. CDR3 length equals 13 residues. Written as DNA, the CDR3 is TGTGCCAGCAGTTCGGGACAGGTCTATGGCTACACCTTC. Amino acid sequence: CASSSGQVYGYTF.

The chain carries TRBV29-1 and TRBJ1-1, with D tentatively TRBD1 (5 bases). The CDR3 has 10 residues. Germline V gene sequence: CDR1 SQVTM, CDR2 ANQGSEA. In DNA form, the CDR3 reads TGCAGGCGAAGGGGCACTGAAGCTTTCTTT. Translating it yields CRRRGTEAFF.

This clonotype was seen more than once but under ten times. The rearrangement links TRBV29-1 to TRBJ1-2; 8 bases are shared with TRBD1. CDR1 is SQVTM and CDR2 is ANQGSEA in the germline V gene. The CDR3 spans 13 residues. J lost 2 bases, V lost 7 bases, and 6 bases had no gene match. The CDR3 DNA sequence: TGCAGCGGGAACGACAGGGGAAACTATGGCTACACCTTC. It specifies CSGNDRGNYGYTF.

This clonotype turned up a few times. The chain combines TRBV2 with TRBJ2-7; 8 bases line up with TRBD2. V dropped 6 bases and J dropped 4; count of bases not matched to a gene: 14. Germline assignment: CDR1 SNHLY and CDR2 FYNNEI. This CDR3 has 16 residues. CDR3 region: CASSLAGTDRGYEQYF. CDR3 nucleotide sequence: TGTGCCAGCAGCCTAGCGGGCACGGACCGGGGGTACGAGCAGTACTTC.